Included here is one TCR beta chain sequence, with context. No antigen is known for it. This record belongs to a study of T cell responses to AZD1222 COVID-19 vaccine. Looking at the study overall: Researchers grouped second doses given at about 4 or about 12 weeks into one pool. Whole-study findings and limits: Spike-specific TCRs gained breadth and depth after people received two AZD1222 doses. Unmutated variant regions are reportedly the target of nearly half of TCRs that are spike-specific. It should be noted that donors were predominantly white British and more often female, and clonal diversity was possibly underestimated.

The germline V gene encodes CDR1 LNHDA and CDR2 SQIVND (reference sequence). With 7 bases removed from V and 8 bases from J, the gap between germline ends came to 18 bases. This CDR3 contains 14 residues. Assay: immunoSEQ multiplex PCR; the TCRdb copy retains only in-frame clones and omits some. Of more than 95,000 clones in the sample, around nine tenths were seen once. Sequencing was performed on peripheral blood, taken on day 0 of AZD1222 vaccination. The J gene is TRBJ2-1, the V gene TRBV19; the D is unclear. This TCR was recovered from an adult in good health. CDR3 nucleotide sequence: TGTGCCAGTATCGCGGTATTGAACGGATATGAGCAGTTCTTC. It yields the protein CASIAVLNGYEQFF.